These T cell receptor beta chains were read from a single sample in a study of shared clonotypes between healthy human individuals. Sequencing was performed with immunoSEQ multiplex PCR; in TCRdb, only in-frame clones are kept and a portion is missing. This table has about 2 million clones, about 95% appearing once. The sample taken for sequencing was naive CD8+ T cells sorted from blood. These receptors were taken from a man aged 18 to 29 in good health. Each CDR3 is given with its conserved first and last residue. A D gene is named only where the DNA matches it firmly. Only some rows state a clone size, as once, few, many or a class for expanded clones.

-	TRBV5-6	TRBJ2-7	-	CASSSQASRYEQYF	TGTGCCAGCAGCTCGCAGGCTTCCCGGTACGAGCAGTACTTC
-	TRBV27	TRBJ1-5	-	CASSRLQGPNQPQHF	TGTGCCAGCAGTCGGCTACAGGGTCCCAATCAGCCCCAGCATTTT
-	TRBV5-1	TRBJ1-2	-	CASRPDRTSNYGYTF	TGCGCCAGCAGACCTGACAGGACCTCTAACTATGGCTACACCTTC
-	TRBV19	TRBJ1-4	-	CASSRTDEKLFF	TGTGCCAGTAGTAGGACAGACGAAAAACTGTTTTTT
-	TRBV29-1	TRBJ2-7	TRBD2	CSVEDGTSGRYEQYF	TGCAGCGTTGAAGACGGGACTAGCGGGAGATACGAGCAGTACTTC
-	TRBV13	TRBJ1-3	-	CASSEGLANTIYF	TGTGCCAGCAGCGAAGGATTAGCTAACACCATATATTTT
once	TRBV11-2	TRBJ1-2	-	CASSLDGWDAYGYTF	TGTGCCAGCAGCTTAGATGGCTGGGACGCCTATGGCTACACCTTC
-	TRBV2	TRBJ2-7	TRBD1	CVSEPGQGVNEQYF	TGTGTCTCCGAGCCGGGACAGGGGGTAAACGAGCAGTACTTC
-	TRBV5-6	TRBJ1-2	-	CASSSPGAGEGYTF	TGTGCCAGCAGCTCGCCAGGGGCGGGCGAAGGCTACACCTTC
-	TRBV28	TRBJ2-7	-	CASSLYYEQYF	TGTGCCAGCAGTTTATACTACGAGCAGTACTTC
-	TRBV4-1	TRBJ2-7	TRBD2	CASSQSSSGTYEQYF	TGCGCCAGCAGCCAATCCTCTAGCGGAACCTACGAGCAGTACTTC
once	TRBV4-1	TRBJ2-1	TRBD2	CASSQVLAGSYNEQFF	TGCGCCAGCAGCCAAGTTCTAGCGGGGAGCTACAATGAGCAGTTCTTC
-	TRBV6-6	TRBJ2-7	TRBD2	CASRTRTSGRYEQYF	TGTGCCAGCAGAACTCGGACTAGCGGGAGGTACGAGCAGTACTTC
-	TRBV10-1	TRBJ2-7	TRBD2	CASSAGTSGRKSYEQYF	TGCGCCAGCAGTGCCGGGACTAGCGGGAGAAAATCATACGAGCAGTACTTC
-	TRBV4-3	TRBJ2-7	-	CASSPLLGSSYEQYF	TGCGCCAGCAGCCCCCTATTGGGCAGCTCCTACGAGCAGTACTTC
-	TRBV7-8	TRBJ2-5	-	CASSLEGAETQYF	TGTGCCAGCAGCTTAGAGGGCGCTGAGACCCAGTACTTC
-	TRBV7-9	TRBJ2-7	-	CASSPDPNYEQYF	TGTGCCAGCAGCCCAGACCCGAATTACGAGCAGTACTTC
-	TRBV5-5	TRBJ2-1	-	CASSLSRSSGNEQFF	TGTGCCAGCAGCTTGTCTAGGTCGTCCGGCAATGAGCAGTTCTTC
-	TRBV28	TRBJ2-7	-	CASSLTGREQYF	TGTGCCAGCAGTTTAACAGGAAGGGAGCAGTACTTC
once	TRBV27	TRBJ1-3	-	CASTPRGEVGNTIYF	TGTGCCAGCACCCCACGGGGGGAGGTGGGAAACACCATATATTTT
-	TRBV10-1	TRBJ1-1	-	CASRDGVNTEAFF	TGCGCCAGCCGGGACGGCGTGAACACTGAAGCTTTCTTT
-	TRBV5-6	TRBJ2-7	TRBD1	CASSLDRGYEQYF	TGTGCCAGCAGCCTTGACAGGGGCTACGAGCAGTACTTC
-	TRBV5-4	TRBJ1-2	-	CASSFTGDYYGYTF	TGTGCCAGCAGCTTTACCGGGGATTACTATGGCTACACCTTC
-	TRBV27	TRBJ2-2	-	CASSLVAGGPGELFF	TGTGCCAGCAGTTTGGTTGCAGGGGGGCCCGGGGAGCTGTTTTTT
-	TRBV11-2	TRBJ2-5	TRBD1	CASSLGQVQETQYF	TGTGCCAGCAGCCTTGGACAGGTCCAAGAGACCCAGTACTTC
-	TRBV11-2	TRBJ2-3	TRBD2	CASSLDPPGLATDTQYF	TGTGCCAGCAGCTTAGATCCCCCGGGACTAGCCACAGATACGCAGTATTTT
few	TRBV7-9	TRBJ1-2	-	CASSFGSNYGYTF	TGTGCCAGCAGCTTTGGGAGCAACTATGGCTACACCTTC
-	TRBV5-4	TRBJ1-1	-	CAIPAGGEAGENTEAFF	TGTGCCATCCCGGCGGGGGGGGAAGCAGGGGAGAACACTGAAGCTTTCTTT
-	TRBV9	TRBJ1-4	-	CASSVGGATNEKLFF	TGTGCCAGCAGCGTCGGAGGGGCCACTAATGAAAAACTGTTTTTT
-	TRBV11-2	TRBJ2-3	-	CASSARDSIFSTDTQYF	TGTGCCAGCAGCGCCCGGGACTCGATCTTCAGCACAGATACGCAGTATTTT
-	TRBV7-2	TRBJ2-7	-	CASSLARTIHTNYEQYF	TGTGCCAGCAGCTTAGCCCGGACGATACATACAAACTACGAGCAGTACTTC
once	TRBV4-1	TRBJ1-5	-	CASSQLLGVNQPQHF	TGCGCCAGCAGCCAACTACTAGGGGTCAATCAGCCCCAGCATTTT
-	TRBV2	TRBJ1-2	-	CASSEEAWGLYGYTF	TGTGCCAGCAGTGAAGAGGCTTGGGGTCTCTATGGCTACACCTTC
-	TRBV27	TRBJ2-5	-	CASSYADRAEGETQYF	TGTGCCAGCAGCTACGCCGACAGGGCGGAGGGAGAGACCCAGTACTTC
-	TRBV4-3	TRBJ2-1	-	CASSQDGGRYNEQFF	TGCGCCAGCAGCCAAGATGGGGGCCGTTACAATGAGCAGTTCTTC
-	TRBV25-1	TRBJ1-2	TRBD1	CASSDGTGGYYGYTF	TGTGCCAGCAGTGATGGGACAGGGGGCTACTATGGCTACACCTTC
-	TRBV27	TRBJ2-1	-	CASSFLLGQKGMIF	TGTGCCAGCAGTTTCCTCCTAGGACAGAAGGGAATGATCTTC
-	TRBV7-6	TRBJ2-1	TRBD2	CASSPLAGGPSSSYNEQFF	TGTGCCAGCAGCCCTCTCGCGGGAGGGCCCTCTAGCTCCTACAATGAGCAGTTCTTC
-	TRBV4-3	TRBJ1-2	-	CASSQEDGAYGYTF	TGCGCCAGCAGCCAAGAAGACGGGGCCTATGGCTACACCTTC
once	TRBV28	TRBJ1-1	TRBD1	CASSPAGGTEAFF	TGTGCCAGCAGCCCCGCAGGGGGCACTGAAGCTTTCTTT
-	TRBV28	TRBJ1-3	-	CASAPRTYGNTIYF	TGTGCCAGCGCCCCCAGGACATATGGAAACACCATATATTTT
-	TRBV19	TRBJ2-1	-	CASSIARNEQFF	TGTGCCAGTAGTATAGCCCGGAATGAGCAGTTCTTC
-	TRBV20-1	TRBJ1-1	-	CSENLYTEAFF	TGCAGTGAGAATCTGTACACTGAAGCTTTCTTT
-	TRBV27	TRBJ1-5	-	CASSNAERGNQPQHF	TGTGCCAGCAGCAATGCCGAGCGAGGCAATCAGCCCCAGCATTTT
-	TRBV29-1	TRBJ2-1	TRBD1	CSVEPGQGVFEQFF	TGCAGCGTTGAACCGGGACAGGGGGTATTTGAGCAGTTCTTC
-	TRBV2	TRBJ2-7	TRBD1	CARGDRDYEQYF	TGTGCCAGAGGGGACAGGGATTACGAGCAGTACTTC
-	TRBV2	TRBJ1-5	TRBD1	CASSTGTGDQPQHF	TGTGCCAGCAGCACCGGGACAGGGGATCAGCCCCAGCATTTT